Shown below are 27 T cell receptor beta chains from a single sample sequenced in a study of T cells in Graves' hyperthyroidism and ophthalmopathy. RNA transcripts served as the template for amplifying TCR beta CDR3 regions. Carried out on the TCR CDR3, a first-round RT-PCR used the HTBI primer set. TCRdb redid the calling of the multiplex PCR reads with MiXCR, one entry per CDR3 protein. The top ten clones hold roughly 31% of a sample with roughly 700,000 distinct CDR3 sequences, around 40% of them seen once. The sample consisted of blood. The receptors shown here come from a woman aged 40 to 55 with Graves' hyperthyroidism.

This clonotype was detected a few times. The gene calls are TRBV6-4 and TRBJ1-5; 7 nucleotides match TRBD1. The CDR3 contains 16 residues. Looked up from germline, CDR1 is MRHNA and CDR2 is SNTAGT. With V trimmed by 6 bases and J by 0 bases, 8 bases remained unmatched. The DNA of the CDR3 is TGTGCCAGCAGCCTCCCAACAGGGGATAGCAATCAGCCCCAGCATTTT. The encoded protein is CASSLPTGDSNQPQHF.

This clonotype was picked up a small number of times. The chain couples TRBV6-2 or TRBV6-3 to TRBJ2-6; D ambiguous. Trimming stripped 4 bases from V and 11 bases from J, with 6 bases between. CDR3 length equals 11 residues. Germline V lookup: CDR1 MNHEY, CDR2 SVGEGT. CDR3 nucleotide sequence: TGTGCCAGCAGTTCGGTTGACGTCCTGACTTTC. Residues: CASSSVDVLTF.

The sample holds a few counts of this clonotype. The chain combines TRBV7-2 with TRBJ2-7; D is unclear. Trimming shortened V by 6 bases and J by 1 base, and 10 bases separated the two germline ends. In germline, CDR1 is SGHTA, CDR2 FQGNSA. This CDR3 is built from 13 residues. The CDR3 DNA reads as TGTGCCAGCAGTTTTCGGGTATCCTACGAGCAGTACTTC. It specifies CASSFRVSYEQYF.

The rearrangement uses TRBV20-1 and TRBJ2-2; D is unresolved. The V gene lost 0 bases and the J gene lost 3 bases, with 8 bases spanning the gap. The CDR3 runs to 14 residues. Per germline, CDR1 DFQATT and CDR2 SNEGSKA (reference sequence). The CDR3 loop reads CSARDQKYTGELFF. CDR3 nucleotide sequence: TGCAGTGCTAGAGATCAAAAGTACACCGGGGAGCTGTTTTTT.

The sample holds many counts of this clonotype. The chain couples TRBV2 to TRBJ1-5, with 9 bases identical to TRBD1. J lost 0 bases, V lost 6 bases, and 15 bases had no gene match. CDR3 length: 19 amino acids. CDR1 is SNHLY, CDR2 FYNNEI, per germline. The CDR3 reads CASRALPGQGEYSNQPQHF. The CDR3 DNA sequence: TGTGCCAGCAGAGCCCTTCCGGGACAGGGAGAGTATAGCAATCAGCCCCAGCATTTT.

V gene TRBV29-1 combines with J gene TRBJ1-2; possible D gene TRBD1, 5 bases. Deletions cut 7 bases from V and 0 bases from J, with 18 bases between. Germline V gene sequence: CDR1 SQVTM, CDR2 ANQGSEA. The length of the CDR3 is 15 residues. The CDR3 spells CSARGTVVTNYGYTF. The DNA of the CDR3 is TGCAGCGCTCGCGGGACTGTTGTCACTAACTATGGCTACACCTTC. The variable domain in full, completed from reference TRBV29-1 and TRBJ1-2, reads SAVISQKPSRDICQRGTSLTIQCQVDSQVTMMFWYRQQPGQSLTLIATANQGSEATYESGFVIDKFPISRPNLTFSTLTVSNMSPEDSSIYLCSARGTVVTNYGYTFGSGTRLTVV.

The rearrangement joins TRBV6-2 or TRBV6-3 to TRBJ1-5; possibly TRBD1 for D (5 bases). Germline V gives CDR1 MNHEY, CDR2 SVGEGT. Trimming left V 7 bases short and J 0 bases short, with 25 bases between. There are 19 residues in the CDR3. The CDR3 here is CASTPGIKAGVPSNQPQHF. The CDR3 DNA sequence: TGTGCCAGCACCCCCGGAATCAAAGCGGGGGTACCTAGCAATCAGCCCCAGCATTTT.

This clonotype came up a few times. This chain joins TRBV7-3 and TRBJ1-6, with 10 bases that match TRBD1. This CDR3 is 15 amino acids long. Per germline, CDR1 SGHTA and CDR2 FQGTGA. Unmatched junction bases numbered 3, after V lost 2 bases and J lost 8 bases. The CDR3 nucleotides are TGTGCCAGCAGCTTATATGGGACAGGGGATTCACCCCTCCACTTT. Translated: CASSLYGTGDSPLHF.

V gene TRBV12-3 or TRBV12-4 combines with J gene TRBJ2-7; TRBD2 aligns across 11 bases. The J segment lost 3 bases and the V segment lost 5 bases, leaving 15 bases of the junction unmatched. CDR3 length equals 18 residues. The CDR3 protein is CASSPTGTSGLVFYEQYF. The CDR3 nucleotides read TGTGCCAGCAGTCCGACAGGGACTAGCGGTCTGGTATTCTACGAGCAGTACTTC.

The chain couples TRBV2 to TRBJ1-2, with D uncertain. V gave up 8 bases and J gave up 3 bases, with 10 bases separating them. This CDR3 has 12 amino acids. CDR1 is SNHLY and CDR2 is FYNNEI in the germline V gene. The CDR3 DNA follows: TGTGCCAGCTTAGCCCACGACTATGGCTACACCTTC. This sequence encodes CASLAHDYGYTF.

There are many counts of this clonotype. The rearrangement uses TRBV25-1 and TRBJ1-4; D not resolved. The CDR3 totals 14 residues. With 4 bases removed from V and 6 bases from J, the gap between germline ends came to 12 bases. CDR1 and CDR2 from the germline V gene are MGHDK and SYGVNS. The CDR3: CASSAGPLDEKLFF. DNA of the CDR3: TGTGCCAGCAGTGCCGGGCCCCTCGATGAAAAACTGTTTTTT. The full variable domain, its missing parts supplied by reference TRBV25-1 and TRBJ1-4, is EADIYQTPRYLVIGTGKKITLECSQTMGHDKMYWYQQDPGMELHLIHYSYGVNSTEKGDLSSESTVSRIRTEHFPLTLESARPSHTSQYLCASSAGPLDEKLFFGSGTQLSVL.

This sequence joins TRBV11-2 and TRBJ2-7, with unresolved D. Germline V gene sequence: CDR1 SGHAT, CDR2 FQNNGV. The CDR3 totals 16 residues. Trimming took 7 bases from V and 2 from J, leaving 21 bases between them. CDR3 region: CASNFPLGSQPYEQYF. CDR3 sequence (DNA): TGTGCCAGCAACTTCCCTCTAGGGTCCCAACCCTACGAGCAGTACTTC.

This clonotype came up many times. The gene calls are TRBV10-3 and TRBJ1-4; TRBD1 matches at 9 bases. The length of the CDR3 is 15 residues. J was trimmed by 7 bases and V by 6 bases; bases with no gene match: 9. Germline V gives CDR1 ENHRY, CDR2 SYGVKD. The CDR3 here is CAISRQGEGGEKLFF. The CDR3 coding sequence is TGTGCCATCAGCCGACAGGGGGAGGGCGGTGAAAAACTGTTTTTT.

This clonotype was counted at least ten times. The chain links TRBV7-2 to TRBJ2-5; possible D gene TRBD2, 6 bases. The CDR3 is 14 residues long. Trimming removed 3 bases at V and 5 bases at J, with 13 bases between. Germline assignment: CDR1 SGHTA and CDR2 FQGNSA. This CDR3 reads CASSFLREIETQYF. The CDR3 DNA reads TGTGCCAGCAGCTTCCTCCGGGAGATTGAGACCCAGTACTTC.

This clonotype has ten or more counts. The chain couples TRBV7-2 to TRBJ1-4; D unresolved. The CDR3 has 14 amino acids. The ends were cut back, 1 base at V and 5 bases at J, with 8 bases in the middle. Germline-derived CDR1 and CDR2 are SGHTA and FQGNSA. The CDR3 sequence: CASSLGENNEKLFF. Here the CDR3 DNA reads TGTGCCAGCAGCTTAGGAGAAAACAATGAAAAACTGTTTTTT.

This clonotype was observed once. The chain links TRBV29-1 to TRBJ1-3, with 9 bases identical to TRBD1. The CDR3 is 15 residues long. Germline V gene lookup returns CDR1 SQVTM and CDR2 ANQGSEA. Trimming removed 3 bases from V and 4 bases from J; junction bases left unmatched: 7. The CDR3 region is CSVDSGTGFGNTIYF. The DNA of the CDR3 is TGCAGCGTTGATTCCGGGACAGGGTTCGGAAACACCATATATTTT. Using reference TRBV29-1 and TRBJ1-3 for the parts outside the CDR3, the full variable domain is SAVISQKPSRDICQRGTSLTIQCQVDSQVTMMFWYRQQPGQSLTLIATANQGSEATYESGFVIDKFPISRPNLTFSTLTVSNMSPEDSSIYLCSVDSGTGFGNTIYFGEGSWLTVV.

V and J are TRBV20-1 and TRBJ1-1, with D unresolved. Germline CDR1 DFQATT, CDR2 SNEGSKA (reference sequence). The CDR3 is 14 residues long. V lost 2 bases and J lost 1, with 11 bases in between. The CDR3 DNA follows: TGCAGTGCTAGAAATGTCAGAAAGAACACTGAAGCTTTCTTT. Protein: CSARNVRKNTEAFF.

As to this clonotype: At one boundary the junction diverges from the germline segment, which might be a read error. This chain connects TRBV12-3 or TRBV12-4 to TRBJ2-6; D unclear. CDR3 length: 16 amino acids. CDR3 sequence (DNA): TGTGCCAGCACCCCTTCGTTTGGCTCTGGGTCCAACGTCCTGACTTTC. It encodes CASTPSFGSGSNVLTF.

J is TRBJ2-7 and V is TRBV7-2; 13 bases map to TRBD2. This CDR3 is 14 amino acids long. Germline CDR1 is SGHTA and CDR2 is FQGNSA. J was trimmed by 3 bases and V by 8 bases; bases with no gene match: 4. CDR3 sequence reads: CASGLAGVDYEQYF. The CDR3 coding sequence is TGTGCCAGCGGACTAGCGGGGGTGGACTACGAGCAGTACTTC.

This chain links TRBV5-1 with TRBJ2-7; 8 bases align to TRBD2. From germline, CDR1 is SGHRS and CDR2 YFSETQ. The trim removed 0 bases at V and 7 bases at J, leaving 12 bases unmatched. The CDR3 covers 16 residues. This CDR3 reads CASSLAGGEAYSEQYF. The CDR3 nucleotides are TGCGCCAGCAGCTTGGCGGGAGGGGAAGCCTACAGTGAGCAGTACTTC.

This clonotype turned up a few times. In nucleotides, the CDR3 is TGTGCCAGCAGTTACTCGCCCGGGTTTAATAATTCACCCCTCCACTTT. This codes for CASSYSPGFNNSPLHF. The V call is TRBV6-6, the J call TRBJ1-6; D gene ambiguous. This CDR3 comprises 16 residues. Trimming took off 0 bases at V and 5 bases at J, with 11 bases between the two ends. Germline CDR1 is MNHNY and CDR2 is SVGAGI (reference sequence).

In this sample, this clonotype turned up many times. The rearrangement uses TRBV9 and TRBJ1-6; no reliable D call. The CDR3 runs to 15 residues. V was cut by 4 bases and J by 7 bases, with 15 bases left in between. CDR1 SGDLS and CDR2 YYNGEE come from the germline V gene. CDR3 DNA: TGTGCCAGCAGCCTCGCCCAGACTGGGAATTCACCCCTCCACTTT. Its translation: CASSLAQTGNSPLHF.

The V gene is TRBV25-1, the J gene TRBJ1-1, with 8 bases aligning to TRBD1. Trimming took 10 bases from V and 3 from J; bases not matched to a gene: 7. CDR1 and CDR2 (germline): MGHDK, SYGVNS. This CDR3 contains 13 residues. The CDR3 region has the DNA TGTGCCACCTCCGACAGGGGCTACACTGAAGCTTTCTTT. Its translation: CATSDRGYTEAFF.

This clonotype turned up a few times. The chain recombines TRBV10-3 with TRBJ2-5; a possible D gene is TRBD1 (7 bases). There are 16 residues in the CDR3. Trimming took off 4 bases at V and 1 base at J, with 16 bases between the two ends. CDR1 is ENHRY, CDR2 SYGVKD, per germline. Written as DNA, the CDR3 is TGTGCCATCAGTGGCTCAGGGGGGCGCTTCCAAGAGACCCAGTACTTC. It encodes CAISGSGGRFQETQYF.

This clonotype turned up a few times. The CDR3 nucleotides are TGTGCCAGCATCAGAGGCCTGGCTAGCGGCCACACCGGGGAGCTGTTTTTT. This codes for CASIRGLASGHTGELFF. The gene calls are TRBV6-1 and TRBJ2-2, with 7 positions matching TRBD2. The CDR3 is made up of 17 amino acids. Germline V CDR1 and CDR2: MNHNS, SASEGT. With V trimmed by 7 bases and J by 3 bases, 14 bases remained unmatched.

The chain couples TRBV5-1 to TRBJ1-2; no definite D call. Germline CDR1 and CDR2: SGHRS and YFSETQ. The CDR3 covers 12 residues. V was shortened by 6 bases and J by 7 bases, with 13 bases between the two germline ends. The CDR3 DNA follows: TGCGCCAGCAACAACGGGCTTATTGGCTACACCTTC. Its protein is CASNNGLIGYTF. Filled out from reference TRBV5-1 and TRBJ1-2, the complete variable domain reads KAGVTQTPRYLIKTRGQQVTLSCSPISGHRSVSWYQQTPGQGLQFLFEYFSETQRNKGNFPGRFSGRQFSNSRSEMNVSTLELGDSALYLCASNNGLIGYTFGSGTRLTVV.

This clonotype was observed at least ten times. The gene calls are TRBV6-1 and TRBJ2-7; D remains unclear. This CDR3 has 14 residues. Germline V lookup: CDR1 MNHNS, CDR2 SASEGT. The V end lost 5 bases, the J end lost 2 bases, and 13 bases lay between the germline ends. The CDR3 here is CASSSSTGTYEQYF. The CDR3 DNA is TGTGCCAGCAGTTCTAGTACGGGCACCTACGAGCAGTACTTC.